This TCR beta chain came from a study of metastatic and nonmetastatic thyroid tumors (dated by TCRdb to the early 2020s). At the level of the whole study: The researchers compared repertoires between peripheral blood samples and tumor or nodule tissue samples from patients with malignant or benign thyroid disease. Here is what the overall study found, with its caveats: TCR beta diversity was reported as significantly higher in malignant tumors than in benign nodules, in both blood and tumor samples.

Receptors were amplified or captured by PCR. Sequencer: Illumina HiSeq 4000. High-throughput sequencing was used to profile the TCR beta-chain CDR3 region of each patient. For the original study's pipeline: CDR3 differences across clinicopathological groups were used to build a classifier for discriminating distant-metastatic papillary thyroid cancer patients. Repertoire diversity was assessed with the Shannon index, and tumor-blood repertoire similarity with the Morisita-Horn index. TCRdb passed the public sequencing reads through fastp at Q25 and MiXCR, retaining productive beta sequences. TCRdb, not the original authors, processed these V and J calls. This sample is represented by 45,000 to 55,000 clones; 24% of them were singletons. Around 3.2% of the sample rests with the top ten. This clone was seen a few times. Its antigen is still unknown. Within one base of it there is no much larger clone, and no base qualities were kept.

None of the patients had been given any treatment before thyroid surgery. Using T-cell receptor beta sequencing, the researchers looked back retrospectively at clinical samples from patients, gathered between about 2011 and 2019. Trimming takes 1 base from V and 4 bases from J, and the germline ends sit 13 bases apart. The CDR3 covers 15 residues, taking in both the cysteine and the phenylalanine. Left in the record is the CDR3 DNA by itself, 45 bases read in frame from the first base. The germline V gene provides CDR1 MNHNS and CDR2 SASEGT. Rearrangement joined TRBV6-1 to TRBJ1-2; the D gene is unclear. The clonotype was recovered from a male donor with papillary thyroid cancer or a benign thyroid nodule (not recorded which). Some clones in this sample may be carry-over from other donors' samples. Sequenced: blood. The DNA sequence is TGTGCCAGCAGTGAAGAGGCCCGCGACGGCTATGGCTACACCTTC. This encodes CASSEEARDGYGYTF.